This T cell receptor beta chain derives from a study of cytomegalovirus exposure and HLA in healthy donors. Overall study: Tens of millions of unique TCRs from HLA-typed donors were held in an early release of data.

A word on this clone: Its antigen remains unknown.

In the PCR, 60 Vbeta and 13 Jbeta primers were used. The method was immunoSEQ multiplex PCR; TCRdb's version includes in-frame clones alone and lacks a portion of them. This sample has 200,000 to 250,000 clones, with around 76% found just once. The CDR3 length is 15 residues. Germline trimming cut 6 bases from V and 3 bases from J; bases unmatched to any gene: 6. The germline gives CDR1 MNHNY, CDR2 SVGAGI (reference sequence). Points from the study as a whole: Certain sequence variants were highly shared and formed a cluster, and this cluster was likely a sequencing artifact. Some V segments (TRBV6-2 and TRBV6-3 among them) were excluded as indistinguishable.

Material for sequencing was PBMCs. The chain has TRBV6-6 and TRBJ2-7, with 12 bases matching TRBD1. This sequence was found in a man aged 18 to 29 in good health and CMV-seronegative. CDR3 loop: CASRSGQGADYEQYF. The CDR3, as DNA: TGTGCCAGCAGATCGGGACAGGGGGCGGACTACGAGCAGTACTTC.